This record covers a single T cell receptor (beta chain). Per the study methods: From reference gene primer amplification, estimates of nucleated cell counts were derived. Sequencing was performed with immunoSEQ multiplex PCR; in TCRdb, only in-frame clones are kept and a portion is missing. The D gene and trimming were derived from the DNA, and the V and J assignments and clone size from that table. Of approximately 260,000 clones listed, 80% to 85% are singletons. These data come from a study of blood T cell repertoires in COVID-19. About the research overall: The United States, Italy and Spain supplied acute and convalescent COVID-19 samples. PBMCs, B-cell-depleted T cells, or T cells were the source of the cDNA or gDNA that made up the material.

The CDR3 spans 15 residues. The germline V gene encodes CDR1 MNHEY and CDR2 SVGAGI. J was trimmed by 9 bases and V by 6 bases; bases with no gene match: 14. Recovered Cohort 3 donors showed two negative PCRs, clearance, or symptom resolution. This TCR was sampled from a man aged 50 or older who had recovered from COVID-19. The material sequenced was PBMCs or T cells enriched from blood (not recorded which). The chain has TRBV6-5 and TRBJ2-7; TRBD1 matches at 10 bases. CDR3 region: CASRPPGTGVKSQYF. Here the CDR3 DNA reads TGTGCCAGCAGACCTCCCGGGACAGGGGTTAAGTCGCAGTACTTC.